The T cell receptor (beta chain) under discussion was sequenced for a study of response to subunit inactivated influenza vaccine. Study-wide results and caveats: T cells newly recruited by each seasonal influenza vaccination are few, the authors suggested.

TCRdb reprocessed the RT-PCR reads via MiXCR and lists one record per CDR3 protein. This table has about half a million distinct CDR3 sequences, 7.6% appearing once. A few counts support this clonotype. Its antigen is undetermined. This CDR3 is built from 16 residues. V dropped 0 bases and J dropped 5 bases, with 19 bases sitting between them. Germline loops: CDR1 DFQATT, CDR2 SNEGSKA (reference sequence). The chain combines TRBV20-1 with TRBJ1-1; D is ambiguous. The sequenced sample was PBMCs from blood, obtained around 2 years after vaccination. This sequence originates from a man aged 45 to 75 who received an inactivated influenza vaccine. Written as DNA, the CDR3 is TGCAGTGCTAGAGATGTGGAGGGAACGAGTTGGACTGAAGCTTTCTTT. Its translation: CSARDVEGTSWTEAFF.